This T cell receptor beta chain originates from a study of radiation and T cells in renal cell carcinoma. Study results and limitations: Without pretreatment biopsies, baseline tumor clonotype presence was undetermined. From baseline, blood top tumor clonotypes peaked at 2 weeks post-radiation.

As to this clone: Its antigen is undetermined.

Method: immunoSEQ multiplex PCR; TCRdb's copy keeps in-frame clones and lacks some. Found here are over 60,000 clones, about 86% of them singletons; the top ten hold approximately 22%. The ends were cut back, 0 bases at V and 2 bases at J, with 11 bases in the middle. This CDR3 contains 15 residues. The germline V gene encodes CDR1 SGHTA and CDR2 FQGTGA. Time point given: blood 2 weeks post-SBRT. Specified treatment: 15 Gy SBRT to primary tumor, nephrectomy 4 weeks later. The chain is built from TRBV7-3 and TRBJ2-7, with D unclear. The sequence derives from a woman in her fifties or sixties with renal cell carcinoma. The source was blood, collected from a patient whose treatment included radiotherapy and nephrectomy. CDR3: CASSLTRGRAYEQYF. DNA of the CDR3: TGTGCCAGCAGCTTAACAAGAGGACGGGCCTACGAGCAGTACTTC.